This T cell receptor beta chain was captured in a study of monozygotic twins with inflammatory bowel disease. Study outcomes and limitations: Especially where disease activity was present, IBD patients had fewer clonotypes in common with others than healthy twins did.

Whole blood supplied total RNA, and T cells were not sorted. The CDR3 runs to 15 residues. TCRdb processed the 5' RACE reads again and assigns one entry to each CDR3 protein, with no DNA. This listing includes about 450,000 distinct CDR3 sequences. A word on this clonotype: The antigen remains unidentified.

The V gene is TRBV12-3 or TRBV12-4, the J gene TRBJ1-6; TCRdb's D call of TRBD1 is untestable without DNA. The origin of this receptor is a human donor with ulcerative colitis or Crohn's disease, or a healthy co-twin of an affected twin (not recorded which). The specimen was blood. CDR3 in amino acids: CASSPRDRDNSPLHF.